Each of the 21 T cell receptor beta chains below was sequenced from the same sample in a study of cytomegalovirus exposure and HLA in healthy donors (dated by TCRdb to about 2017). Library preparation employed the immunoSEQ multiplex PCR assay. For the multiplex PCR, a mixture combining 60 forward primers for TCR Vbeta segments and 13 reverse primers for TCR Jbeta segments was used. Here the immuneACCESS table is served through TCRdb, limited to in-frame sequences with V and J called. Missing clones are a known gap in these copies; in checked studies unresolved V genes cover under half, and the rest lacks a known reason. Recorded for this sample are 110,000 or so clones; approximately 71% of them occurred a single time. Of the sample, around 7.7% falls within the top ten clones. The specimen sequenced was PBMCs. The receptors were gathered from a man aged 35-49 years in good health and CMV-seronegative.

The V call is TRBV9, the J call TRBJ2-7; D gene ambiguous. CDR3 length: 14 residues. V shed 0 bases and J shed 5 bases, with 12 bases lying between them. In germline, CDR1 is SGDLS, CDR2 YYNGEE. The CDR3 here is CASSVGEPHHEQYF. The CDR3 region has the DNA TGTGCCAGCAGCGTAGGAGAACCCCACCACGAGCAGTACTTC.

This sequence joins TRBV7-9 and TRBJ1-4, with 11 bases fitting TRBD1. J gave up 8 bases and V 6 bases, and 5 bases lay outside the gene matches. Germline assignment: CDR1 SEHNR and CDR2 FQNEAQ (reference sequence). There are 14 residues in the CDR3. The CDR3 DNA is TGTGCCAGCAGGCGGGACAGGGGGAACGAAAAACTGTTTTTT. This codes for CASRRDRGNEKLFF.

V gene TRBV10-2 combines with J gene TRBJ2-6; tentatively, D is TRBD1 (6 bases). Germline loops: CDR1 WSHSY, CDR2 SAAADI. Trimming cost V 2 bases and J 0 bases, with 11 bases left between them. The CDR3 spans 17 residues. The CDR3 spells CASSEGGLGSGANVLTF. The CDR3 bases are TGCGCCAGCAGTGAGGGGGGCTTGGGCTCTGGGGCCAACGTCCTGACTTTC.

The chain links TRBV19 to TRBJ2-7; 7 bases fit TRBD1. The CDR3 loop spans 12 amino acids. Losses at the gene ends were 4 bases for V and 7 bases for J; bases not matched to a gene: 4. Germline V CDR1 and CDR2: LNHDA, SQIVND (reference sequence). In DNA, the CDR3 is TGTGCCAGTAGTACAGGGGGAAGGGAGCAGTACTTC. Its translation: CASSTGGREQYF.

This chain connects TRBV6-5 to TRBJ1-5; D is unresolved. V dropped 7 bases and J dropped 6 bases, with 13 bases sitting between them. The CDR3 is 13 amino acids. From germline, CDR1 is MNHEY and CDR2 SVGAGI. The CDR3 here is CASTRRESQPQHF. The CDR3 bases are TGTGCCAGCACCCGACGGGAAAGTCAGCCCCAGCATTTT.

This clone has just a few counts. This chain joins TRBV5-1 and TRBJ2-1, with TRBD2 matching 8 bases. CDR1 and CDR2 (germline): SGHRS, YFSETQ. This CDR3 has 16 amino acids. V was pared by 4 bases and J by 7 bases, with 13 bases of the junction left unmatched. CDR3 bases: TGCGCCAGCAGCAGTAGCGGGGTCAGGCCGGTGAATGAGCAGTTCTTC. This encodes CASSSSGVRPVNEQFF.

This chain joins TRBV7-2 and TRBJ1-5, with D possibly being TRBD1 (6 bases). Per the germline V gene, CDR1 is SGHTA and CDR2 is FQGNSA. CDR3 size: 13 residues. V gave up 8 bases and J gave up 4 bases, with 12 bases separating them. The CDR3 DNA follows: TGTGCCAGCGGGCTCAGGGGAAATCAGCCCCAGCATTTT. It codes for CASGLRGNQPQHF.

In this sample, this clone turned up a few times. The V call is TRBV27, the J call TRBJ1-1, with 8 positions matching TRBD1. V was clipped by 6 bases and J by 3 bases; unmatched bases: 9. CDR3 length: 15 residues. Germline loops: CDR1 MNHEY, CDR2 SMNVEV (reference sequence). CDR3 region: CASRSSTGGYTEAFF. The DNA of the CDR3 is TGTGCCAGCAGGTCCTCCACAGGGGGGTACACTGAAGCTTTCTTT.

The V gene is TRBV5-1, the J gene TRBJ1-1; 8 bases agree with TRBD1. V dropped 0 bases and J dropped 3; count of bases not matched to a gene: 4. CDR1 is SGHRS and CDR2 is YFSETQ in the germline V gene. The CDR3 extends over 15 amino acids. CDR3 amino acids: CASSLGTGIHTEAFF. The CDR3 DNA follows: TGCGCCAGCAGCTTGGGGACAGGGATACACACTGAAGCTTTCTTT.

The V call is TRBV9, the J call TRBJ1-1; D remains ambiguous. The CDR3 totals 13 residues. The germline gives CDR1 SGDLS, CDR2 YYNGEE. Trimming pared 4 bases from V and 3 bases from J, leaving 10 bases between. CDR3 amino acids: CASSPEEDTEAFF. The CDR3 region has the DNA TGTGCCAGCAGCCCCGAAGAGGACACTGAAGCTTTCTTT.

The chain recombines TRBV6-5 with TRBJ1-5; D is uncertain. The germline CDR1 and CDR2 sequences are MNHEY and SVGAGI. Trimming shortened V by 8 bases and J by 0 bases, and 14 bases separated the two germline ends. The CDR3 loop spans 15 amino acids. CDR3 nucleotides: TGTGCCAGCGGAGAGACTCATTATAGCAATCAGCCCCAGCATTTT. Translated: CASGETHYSNQPQHF.

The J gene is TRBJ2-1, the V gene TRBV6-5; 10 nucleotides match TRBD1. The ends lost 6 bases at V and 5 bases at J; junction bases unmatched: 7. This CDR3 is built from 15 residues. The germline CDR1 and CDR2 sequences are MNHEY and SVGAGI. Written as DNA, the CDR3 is TGTGCCAGCAGAGCGACAGGGGGCCCTCACAATGAGCAGTTCTTC. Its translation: CASRATGGPHNEQFF.

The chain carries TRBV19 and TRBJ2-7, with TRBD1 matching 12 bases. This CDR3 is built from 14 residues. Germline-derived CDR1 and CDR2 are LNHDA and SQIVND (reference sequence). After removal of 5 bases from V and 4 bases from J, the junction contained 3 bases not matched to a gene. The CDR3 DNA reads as TGTGCCAGTAGTCCGGGACAGGGGGCTTACGAGCAGTACTTC. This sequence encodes CASSPGQGAYEQYF.

CDR3 loop: CASSLSRGQETQYF. CDR3 nucleotides: TGTGCCAGCAGCTTAAGCAGGGGGCAAGAGACCCAGTACTTC. This sequence joins TRBV9 and TRBJ2-5; TRBD1 agrees at 7 bases. Trimming cost V 4 bases and J 2 bases; bases outside gene matches: 5. The CDR3 runs to 14 residues. CDR1 SGDLS and CDR2 YYNGEE come from the germline V gene.

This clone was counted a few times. CDR3 protein: CASSYAQGYSPLHF. CDR3 DNA sequence: TGTGCCAGCAGTTACGCCCAGGGGTATTCACCCCTCCACTTT. V is TRBV6-5 and J is TRBJ1-6; D is possibly TRBD1 (6 bases). The V end was cut by 2 bases, the J end by 8 bases, with 10 bases between. This CDR3 region has 14 residues. Germline values: CDR1 MNHEY, CDR2 SVGAGI.

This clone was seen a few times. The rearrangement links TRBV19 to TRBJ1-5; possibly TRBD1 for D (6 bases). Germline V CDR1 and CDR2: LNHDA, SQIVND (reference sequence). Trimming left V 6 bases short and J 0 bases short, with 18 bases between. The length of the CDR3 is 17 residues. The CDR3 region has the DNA TGTGCCAGTAGCAATACAGGGTTAGGCTATAGCAATCAGCCCCAGCATTTT. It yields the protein CASSNTGLGYSNQPQHF.

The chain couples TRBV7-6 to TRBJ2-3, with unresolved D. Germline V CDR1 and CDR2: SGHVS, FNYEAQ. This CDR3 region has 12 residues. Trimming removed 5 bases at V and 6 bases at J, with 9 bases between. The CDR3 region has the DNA TGTGCCAGCAGCCTCGTATCCGATACGCAGTATTTT. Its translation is CASSLVSDTQYF.

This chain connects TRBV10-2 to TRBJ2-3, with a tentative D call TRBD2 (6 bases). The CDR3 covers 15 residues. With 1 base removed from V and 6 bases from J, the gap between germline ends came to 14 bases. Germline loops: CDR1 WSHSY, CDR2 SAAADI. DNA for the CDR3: TGCGCCAGCAGTGAGTACACCGGGACTCCGGATACGCAGTATTTT. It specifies CASSEYTGTPDTQYF.

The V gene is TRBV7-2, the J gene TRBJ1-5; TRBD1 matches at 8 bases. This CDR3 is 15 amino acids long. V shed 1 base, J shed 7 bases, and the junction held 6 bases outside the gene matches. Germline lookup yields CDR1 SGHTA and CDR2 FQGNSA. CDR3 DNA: TGTGCCAGCAGCTTAGGGACAGGGATAACCCAGCCCCAGCATTTT. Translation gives CASSLGTGITQPQHF.

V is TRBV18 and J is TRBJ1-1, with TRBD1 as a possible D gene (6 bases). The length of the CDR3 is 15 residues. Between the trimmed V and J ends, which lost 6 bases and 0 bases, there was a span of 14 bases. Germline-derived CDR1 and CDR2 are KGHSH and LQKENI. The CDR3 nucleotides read TGTGCCAGCTCGTACGGGGGGCATATGAACACTGAAGCTTTCTTT. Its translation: CASSYGGHMNTEAFF.

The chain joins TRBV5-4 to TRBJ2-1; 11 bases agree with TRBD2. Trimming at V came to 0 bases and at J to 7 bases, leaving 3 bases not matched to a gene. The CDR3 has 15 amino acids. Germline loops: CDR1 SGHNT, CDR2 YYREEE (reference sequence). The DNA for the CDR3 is TGTGCCAGCAGCTTGGTAATAGCGGGGGGGAATGAGCAGTTCTTC. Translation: CASSLVIAGGNEQFF.